This TCR beta chain was profiled in a study of beta chain features in type 1 diabetes. Every isolated RNA sample was fully reverse transcribed, so sequencing captured expressed TCRB transcripts. TCRdb's copy holds only in-frame clones and misses some; the assay was immunoSEQ multiplex PCR. The data contain 250,000 to 350,000 clones, roughly 9.6% of them seen just once; the ten biggest clones take up around 0.015%. Details on this clone: Its matching antigen is unknown.

The CDR3 has 12 residues. Germline V lookup: CDR1 GTSNPN, CDR2 SVGIG (reference sequence). Deletions cut 4 bases from V and 2 bases from J, with 9 bases between. Notes on the study in general: The analysis here could not establish whether HLA type shapes TCRB rearrangement.

The origin of this receptor is a woman under 40 in good health. The chain uses TRBV30 and TRBJ2-7, with D unclear. Sequences were obtained from naive CD4+ T cells from blood. The CDR3 nucleotides are TGTGCCTGGACGCCAGGTGCCTACGAGCAGTACTTC. Protein product: CAWTPGAYEQYF.